Listed below are T cell receptor beta chains from one sample, sequenced in a study of glioma-infiltrating T cells. TCRdb independently ran MiXCR on the multiplex PCR reads; one entry per CDR3 protein. Seen here are 100,000 to 150,000 distinct CDR3 sequences, 20% to 25% observed once, and the top ten hold about 15%. Sequenced input: glioma tissue, nonneoplastic brain tissue, or PBMCs (not recorded which). These receptor sequences come from a human donor with low-grade glioma or glioblastoma, undergoing nonglioma brain surgery, or in good health (not recorded which). Each CDR3 is given with its conserved first and last residue. A D gene is named only where the DNA matches it firmly. A row's size may be missing; if present it is once, few, many or a size class.

size: many; J: TRBJ2-5; V: TRBV4-1; D: NA; DNA: TGCGCCAGCAGCCAAAATGTCGAGGAGACCCAGTACTTC; CDR3: CASSQNVEETQYF
size: many; J: TRBJ2-1; V: TRBV28; D: TRBD1; DNA: TGTGCCAGCAGCTTTTCCATACAGGGGAATGAGCAGTTCTTC; CDR3: CASSFSIQGNEQFF
size: many; J: TRBJ2-7; V: TRBV4-1; D: NA; DNA: TGCGCCAGCAGCCAGGACGACAGGACCTACGAGCAGTACTTC; CDR3: CASSQDDRTYEQYF
size: many; J: TRBJ2-7; V: TRBV4-2; D: NA; DNA: TGTGCCAGCAGCCAAGACTTAGCAGTCCCCTACGAGCAGTACTTC; CDR3: CASSQDLAVPYEQYF
size: many; J: TRBJ2-7; V: TRBV25-1; D: NA; DNA: TGTGCCAGCAGTGAATATTACTCCTACGAGCAGTACTTC; CDR3: CASSEYYSYEQYF
size: NA; J: TRBJ2-7; V: TRBV19; D: TRBD1; DNA: TGTGCCAGTAACCCAGGGGGCGCGGACGAGCAGTACTTC; CDR3: CASNPGGADEQYF
size: many; J: TRBJ2-1; V: TRBV20-1; D: TRBD1; DNA: TGCAGTGCGACCTCACAGGGGACCCATTACAATGAGCAGTTCTTC; CDR3: CSATSQGTHYNEQFF
size: NA; J: TRBJ1-1; V: TRBV28; D: TRBD1; DNA: TGTGCCAGCAGTTCTGCCCCGGGACAGGGGAACACTGAAGCTTTCTTT; CDR3: CASSSAPGQGNTEAFF
size: many; J: TRBJ2-7; V: TRBV2; D: NA; DNA: TGTGCCAGCGGTGGTCAGGGGCCCCGGGGCTACGAGCAGTACTTC; CDR3: CASGGQGPRGYEQYF
size: NA; J: TRBJ2-7; V: TRBV18; D: NA; DNA: TGTGCCAGCTCACCTAGGGAACAGGGAGAAAGGGAGCAGTACTTC; CDR3: CASSPREQGEREQYF